A single sample gave rise to the 12 T cell receptor beta chains below, sequenced in a study of blood T cell repertoires in COVID-19. Assay used: immunoSEQ multiplex PCR; TCRdb lists only in-frame clones, some missing. The data contain under 200,000 clones, around 86% of them singletons. Sequencing was performed on PBMCs or T cells enriched from blood (not recorded which). The origin of the receptors is a man between 35 and 55 years old with acute COVID-19.

V and J are TRBV28 and TRBJ2-1; 11 bases fit TRBD2. Germline V gene lookup returns CDR1 MDHEN and CDR2 SYDVKM. Trimming at V came to 5 bases and at J to 6 bases, leaving 9 bases not matched to a gene. The CDR3 spans 16 residues. CDR3 in DNA: TGTGCCAGCAGTATCGAACTAGCGGGAGCCTTCAATGAGCAGTTCTTC. It translates to CASSIELAGAFNEQFF.

For the CDR3, the DNA is TGCGCCAGCCCTTCATGGGACAGGTCCTACGAGCAGTACTTC. It codes for CASPSWDRSYEQYF. V and J are TRBV23-1 and TRBJ2-7, with 8 nucleotides matching TRBD1. TRBV23-1 falls under the ORF class, with uncertain function. The CDR3 sequence is 14 residues long. Trimming cost V 8 bases and J 1 base; bases outside gene matches: 7.

CDR3 sequence reads: CASLRGAGVEQYF. CDR3 nucleotide sequence: TGTGCCAGCCTCCGGGGGGCGGGAGTCGAGCAGTACTTC. The V gene is TRBV12-3 or TRBV12-4, the J gene TRBJ2-7; D might be TRBD2 (7 bases). This CDR3 is 13 amino acids long. The V gene lost 8 bases and the J gene lost 6 bases, with 17 bases spanning the gap.

This chain uses TRBV28 with TRBJ1-5, with TRBD1 matching 9 bases. The CDR3 loop spans 19 amino acids. Germline loops: CDR1 MDHEN, CDR2 SYDVKM. V was pared by 5 bases and J by 7 bases, with 21 bases of the junction left unmatched. CDR3 in DNA: TGTGCCAGCAGTCCTAGGACAAGCGGACAGGGGTGGGGCGCCCAGCCCCAGCATTTT. Its translation: CASSPRTSGQGWGAQPQHF.

In the case of this clone: Within the sample, other DNA sequences also encode this same CDR3. V is TRBV5-4 and J is TRBJ1-1; no definite D call. The germline gives CDR1 SGHNT, CDR2 YYREEE (reference sequence). CDR3 length: 12 amino acids. The V end lost 3 bases, the J end lost 3 bases, and 6 bases lay between the germline ends. The CDR3 here is CASSSRDTEAFF. For the CDR3, the DNA is TGTGCCAGCAGCTCCCGCGACACTGAAGCTTTCTTT.

The chain carries TRBV12-3 or TRBV12-4 and TRBJ2-1, with D possibly matching TRBD2 (5 bases). This CDR3 contains 12 residues. Trimming left V 3 bases short and J 7 bases short, with 7 bases between. The CDR3 coding sequence is TGTGCCAGCAGTTTCCGGGATAATGAGCAGTTCTTC. Amino acid sequence: CASSFRDNEQFF.

CDR3: CASSYSAGRVYGYTF. The CDR3 DNA is TGTGCCAGCAGTTACTCTGCGGGGCGCGTTTATGGCTACACCTTC. V usage is TRBV6-5 and J usage is TRBJ1-2, with TRBD1 as a possible D gene (5 bases). This CDR3 has 15 residues. Germline V gives CDR1 MNHEY, CDR2 SVGAGI. V shed 0 bases and J shed 5 bases, with 13 bases lying between them.

The chain employs TRBV5-4 and TRBJ2-3, with TRBD2 matching over 14 bases. The CDR3 loop spans 18 amino acids. Germline CDR1 reads SGHNT; CDR2 reads YYREEE (reference sequence). Trimming at V came to 4 bases and at J to 0 bases, leaving 7 bases not matched to a gene. The CDR3 nucleotides are TGTGCCAGCAGCCCCAAACGGACTAGCGGGGGGAGCACAGATACGCAGTATTTT. Residues: CASSPKRTSGGSTDTQYF.

Remarks on this clone: One end of the junction is discordant with germline, which a read error may explain. The chain carries TRBV10-2 and TRBJ2-3; 11 bases are shared with TRBD2. Germline assignment: CDR1 WSHSY and CDR2 SAAADI. The CDR3 consists of 18 residues. CDR3 residues: CARSGLAGGLGSRDTQYF. In DNA form, the CDR3 reads TGCGCCAGGAGTGGCCTAGCGGGAGGACTCGGATCTCGGGATACGCAGTATTTT.

The rearrangement joins TRBV5-5 to TRBJ2-7, with a tentative D call TRBD2 (5 bases). The germline V gene has CDR1 SGHKS and CDR2 YYEKEE (reference sequence). Trimming stripped 4 bases from V and 3 bases from J, with 14 bases between. The CDR3 is made up of 14 amino acids. The CDR3 nucleotides are TGTGCCAGCAGCCTCCTTTCGGGGTACTACGAGCAGTACTTC. The encoded protein is CASSLLSGYYEQYF.

The V gene is TRBV7-2, the J gene TRBJ1-3; no clear D. The CDR3 runs 14 residues. Trimming left V 6 bases short and J 0 bases short, with 9 bases between. Per the germline V gene, CDR1 is SGHTA and CDR2 is FQGNSA. The CDR3 DNA sequence: TGTGCCAGCAGGCGGCCCGCCTCTGGAAACACCATATATTTT. This sequence encodes CASRRPASGNTIYF.

The V call is TRBV30, the J call TRBJ2-2, with 11 nucleotides matching TRBD2. Per germline, CDR1 GTSNPN and CDR2 SVGIG (reference sequence). This CDR3 region has 18 residues. After removal of 3 bases from V and 6 bases from J, the junction contained 15 bases not matched to a gene. This CDR3 reads CAWRTPTSGVPRAGELFF. The CDR3 nucleotides read TGTGCCTGGAGGACCCCGACTAGCGGGGTACCTAGGGCCGGGGAGCTGTTTTTT. The full variable domain, with the rest looked up from reference TRBV30 and TRBJ2-2, is SQTIHQWPATLVQPVGSPLSLECTVEGTSNPNLYWYRQAAGRGLQLLFYSVGIGQISSEVPQNLSASRPQDRQFILSSKKLLLSDSGFYLCAWRTPTSGVPRAGELFFGEGSRLTVL.